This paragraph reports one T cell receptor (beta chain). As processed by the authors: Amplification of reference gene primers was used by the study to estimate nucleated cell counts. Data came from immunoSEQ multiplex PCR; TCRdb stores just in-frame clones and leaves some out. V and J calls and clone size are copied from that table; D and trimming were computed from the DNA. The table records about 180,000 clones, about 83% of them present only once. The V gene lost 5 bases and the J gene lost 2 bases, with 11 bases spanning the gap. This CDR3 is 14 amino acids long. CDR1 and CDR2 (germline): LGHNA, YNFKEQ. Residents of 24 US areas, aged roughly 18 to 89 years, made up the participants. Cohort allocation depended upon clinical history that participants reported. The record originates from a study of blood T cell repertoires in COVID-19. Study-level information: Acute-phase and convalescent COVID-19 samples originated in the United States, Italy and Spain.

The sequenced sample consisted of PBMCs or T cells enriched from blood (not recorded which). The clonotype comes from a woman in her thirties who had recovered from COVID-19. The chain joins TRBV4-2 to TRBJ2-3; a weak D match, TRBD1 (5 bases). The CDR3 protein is CASSSKDNTDTQYF. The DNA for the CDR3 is TGTGCCAGCAGCTCCAAGGACAACACAGATACGCAGTATTTT.